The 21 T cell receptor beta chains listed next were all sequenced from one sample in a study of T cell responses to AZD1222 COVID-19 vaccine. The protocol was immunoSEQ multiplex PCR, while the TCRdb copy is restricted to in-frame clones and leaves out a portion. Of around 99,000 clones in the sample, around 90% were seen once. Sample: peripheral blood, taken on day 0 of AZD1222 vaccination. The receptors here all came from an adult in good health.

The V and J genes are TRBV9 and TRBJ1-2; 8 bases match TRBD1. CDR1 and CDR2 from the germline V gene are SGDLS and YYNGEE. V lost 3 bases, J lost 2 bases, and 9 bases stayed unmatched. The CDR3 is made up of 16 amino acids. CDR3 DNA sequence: TGTGCCAGCAGCGAGGGGCGGGACAGGAACAACTATGGCTACACCTTC. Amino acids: CASSEGRDRNNYGYTF. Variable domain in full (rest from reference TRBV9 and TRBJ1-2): DSGVTQTPKHLITATGQRVTLRCSPRSGDLSVYWYQQSLDQGLQFLIQYYNGEERAKGNILERFSAQQFPDLHSELNLSSLELGDSALYFCASSEGRDRNNYGYTFGSGTRLTVV.

For the CDR3, the DNA is TGTGCCAGCAGCCAAGAGGAGGGAGGGGCAACTAATGAAAAACTGTTTTTT. Translation gives CASSQEEGGATNEKLFF. This chain connects TRBV3-1 (or the pseudogene TRBV3-2) to TRBJ1-4, with D possibly matching TRBD1 (5 bases). This CDR3 has 17 residues. Per the germline V gene, CDR1 is LGHDT and CDR2 is YNNKEL (reference sequence). Trimming stripped 0 bases from V and 0 bases from J, with 11 bases between.

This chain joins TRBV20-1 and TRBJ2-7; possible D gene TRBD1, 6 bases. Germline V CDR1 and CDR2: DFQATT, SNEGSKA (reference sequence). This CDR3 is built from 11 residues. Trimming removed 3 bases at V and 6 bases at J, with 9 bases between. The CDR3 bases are TGCAGTGCTAGTCCCAGGGGCGAGCAGTACTTC. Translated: CSASPRGEQYF.

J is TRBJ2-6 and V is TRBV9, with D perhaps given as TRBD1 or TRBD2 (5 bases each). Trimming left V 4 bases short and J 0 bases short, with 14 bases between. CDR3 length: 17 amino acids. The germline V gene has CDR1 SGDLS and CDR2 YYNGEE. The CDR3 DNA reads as TGTGCCAGCAGCACCCACGGGACGGCCTCTGGGGCCAACGTCCTGACTTTC. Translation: CASSTHGTASGANVLTF. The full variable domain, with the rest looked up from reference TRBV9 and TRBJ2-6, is DSGVTQTPKHLITATGQRVTLRCSPRSGDLSVYWYQQSLDQGLQFLIQYYNGEERAKGNILERFSAQQFPDLHSELNLSSLELGDSALYFCASSTHGTASGANVLTFGAGSRLTVL.

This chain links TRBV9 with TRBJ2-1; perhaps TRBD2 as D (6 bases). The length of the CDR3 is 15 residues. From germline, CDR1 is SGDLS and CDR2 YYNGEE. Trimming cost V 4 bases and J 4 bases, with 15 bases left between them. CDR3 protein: CASSPFSGSYNEQFF. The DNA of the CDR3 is TGTGCCAGCAGCCCGTTCAGCGGGTCATACAATGAGCAGTTCTTC.

CDR3 residues: CAWSLEGNYGYTF. CDR3 bases: TGTGCCTGGAGTTTGGAGGGGAACTATGGCTACACCTTC. The chain uses TRBV30 and TRBJ1-2; D may be TRBD1 (5 bases). Germline loops: CDR1 GTSNPN, CDR2 SVGIG (reference sequence). This CDR3 is built from 13 residues. The germline V and J ends were trimmed by 2 bases and 2 bases, with 9 bases remaining between them. The whole variable domain, remainder taken from reference TRBV30 and TRBJ1-2, is SQTIHQWPATLVQPVGSPLSLECTVEGTSNPNLYWYRQAAGRGLQLLFYSVGIGQISSEVPQNLSASRPQDRQFILSSKKLLLSDSGFYLCAWSLEGNYGYTFGSGTRLTVV.

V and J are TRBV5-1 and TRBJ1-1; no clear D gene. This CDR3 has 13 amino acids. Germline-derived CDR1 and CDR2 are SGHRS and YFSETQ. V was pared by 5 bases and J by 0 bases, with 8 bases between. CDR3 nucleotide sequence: TGCGCCAGCAGAGTAGGGTTGAACACTGAAGCTTTCTTT. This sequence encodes CASRVGLNTEAFF.

CDR3 amino acids: CASSLDREVSPLHF. Written as DNA, the CDR3 is TGTGCCAGCAGCTTAGACAGGGAAGTTTCACCCCTCCACTTT. The chain has TRBV7-2 and TRBJ1-6; the D gene is possibly TRBD1 (6 bases). This CDR3 is 14 amino acids long. Germline lookup yields CDR1 SGHTA and CDR2 FQGNSA. Between the trimmed V and J ends, which lost 1 base and 9 bases, there was a span of 10 bases. Looking up the rest from reference TRBV7-2 and TRBJ1-6 gives the full variable domain: GAGVSQSPSNKVTEKGKDVELRCDPISGHTALYWYRQSLGQGLEFLIYFQGNSAPDKSGLPSDRFSAERTGGSVSTLTIQRTQQEDSAVYLCASSLDREVSPLHFGNGTRLTVT.

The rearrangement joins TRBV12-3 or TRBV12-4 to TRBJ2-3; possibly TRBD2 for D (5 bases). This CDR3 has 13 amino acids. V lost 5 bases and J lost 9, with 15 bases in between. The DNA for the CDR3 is TGTGCCAGCAGTCCCCGAGCGCCGGGGACGCAGTATTTT. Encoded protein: CASSPRAPGTQYF.

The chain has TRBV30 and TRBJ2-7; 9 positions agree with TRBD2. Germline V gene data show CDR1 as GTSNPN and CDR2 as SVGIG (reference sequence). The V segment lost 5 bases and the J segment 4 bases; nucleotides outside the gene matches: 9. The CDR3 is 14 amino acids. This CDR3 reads CAWGDFSGGYEQYF. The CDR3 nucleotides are TGTGCCTGGGGCGACTTTAGCGGGGGATACGAGCAGTACTTC.

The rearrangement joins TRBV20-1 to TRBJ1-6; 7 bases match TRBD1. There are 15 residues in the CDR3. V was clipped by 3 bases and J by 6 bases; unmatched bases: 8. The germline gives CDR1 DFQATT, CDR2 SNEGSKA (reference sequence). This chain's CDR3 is CSASLSRQGNSPLHF. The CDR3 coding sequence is TGCAGTGCTAGTCTTAGTAGACAGGGTAATTCACCCCTCCACTTT.

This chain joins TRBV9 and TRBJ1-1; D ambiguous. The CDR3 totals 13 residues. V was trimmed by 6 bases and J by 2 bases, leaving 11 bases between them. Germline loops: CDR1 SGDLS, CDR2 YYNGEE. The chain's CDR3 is CASTRTLNTEAFF. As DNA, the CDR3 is TGTGCCAGCACCCGGACCCTCAACACTGAAGCTTTCTTT. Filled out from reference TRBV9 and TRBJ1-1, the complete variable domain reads DSGVTQTPKHLITATGQRVTLRCSPRSGDLSVYWYQQSLDQGLQFLIQYYNGEERAKGNILERFSAQQFPDLHSELNLSSLELGDSALYFCASTRTLNTEAFFGQGTRLTVV.

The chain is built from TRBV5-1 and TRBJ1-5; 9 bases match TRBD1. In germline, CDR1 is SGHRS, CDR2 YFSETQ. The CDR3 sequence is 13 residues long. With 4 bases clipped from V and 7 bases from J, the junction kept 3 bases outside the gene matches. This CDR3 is CASSITGGQPQHF. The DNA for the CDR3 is TGCGCCAGCAGCATAACAGGGGGCCAGCCCCAGCATTTT.

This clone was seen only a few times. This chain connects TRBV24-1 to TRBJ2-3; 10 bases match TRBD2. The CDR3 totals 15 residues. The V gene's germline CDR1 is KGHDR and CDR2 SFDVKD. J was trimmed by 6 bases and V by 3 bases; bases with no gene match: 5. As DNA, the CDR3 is TGTGCCACCAGTGATCGAGCGGGAGGGCCGGATACGCAGTATTTT. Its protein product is CATSDRAGGPDTQYF.

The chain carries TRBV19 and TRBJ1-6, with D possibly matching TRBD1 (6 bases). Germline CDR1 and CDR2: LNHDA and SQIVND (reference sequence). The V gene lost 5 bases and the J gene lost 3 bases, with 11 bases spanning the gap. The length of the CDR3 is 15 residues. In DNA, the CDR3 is TGTGCCAGTAGTTTCCGGGACATCTATAATTCACCCCTCCACTTT. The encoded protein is CASSFRDIYNSPLHF. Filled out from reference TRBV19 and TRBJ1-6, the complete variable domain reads DGGITQSPKYLFRKEGQNVTLSCEQNLNHDAMYWYRQDPGQGLRLIYYSQIVNDFQKGDIAEGYSVSREKKESFPLTVTSAQKNPTAFYLCASSFRDIYNSPLHFGNGTRLTVT.

The CDR3 here is CATRSANNEKLFF. CDR3 DNA sequence: TGTGCCACAAGGTCGGCCAATAATGAAAAACTGTTTTTT. The chain links TRBV24-1 to TRBJ1-4; D is ambiguous. The V gene lost 10 bases and the J gene lost 4 bases, with 12 bases spanning the gap. Germline V lookup: CDR1 KGHDR, CDR2 SFDVKD. The CDR3 loop spans 13 amino acids.

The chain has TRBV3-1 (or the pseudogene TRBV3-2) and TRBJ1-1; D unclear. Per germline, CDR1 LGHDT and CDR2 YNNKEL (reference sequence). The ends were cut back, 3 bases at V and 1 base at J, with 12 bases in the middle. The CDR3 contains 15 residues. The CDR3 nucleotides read TGTGCCAGCAGCCAGGGAGGACGGCAGAACACTGAAGCTTTCTTT. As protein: CASSQGGRQNTEAFF.

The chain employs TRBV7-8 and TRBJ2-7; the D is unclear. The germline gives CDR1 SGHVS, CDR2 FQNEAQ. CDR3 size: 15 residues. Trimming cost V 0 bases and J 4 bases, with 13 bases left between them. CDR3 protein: CASSLAEISGYEQYF. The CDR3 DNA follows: TGTGCCAGCAGCTTAGCGGAAATTTCCGGTTACGAGCAGTACTTC.

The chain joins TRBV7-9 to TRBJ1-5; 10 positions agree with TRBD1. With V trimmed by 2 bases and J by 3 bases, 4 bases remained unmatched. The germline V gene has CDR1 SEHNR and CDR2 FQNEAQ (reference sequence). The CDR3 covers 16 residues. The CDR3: CASSLSGTGANQPQHF. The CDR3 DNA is TGTGCCAGCAGCTTATCAGGGACAGGGGCCAATCAGCCCCAGCATTTT.

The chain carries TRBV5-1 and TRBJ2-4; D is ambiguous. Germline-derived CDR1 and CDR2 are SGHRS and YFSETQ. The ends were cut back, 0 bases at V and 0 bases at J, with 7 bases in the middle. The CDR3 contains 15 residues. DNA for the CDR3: TGCGCCAGCAGCTTGGAAGCAGTAGCCAAAAACATTCAGTACTTC. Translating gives CASSLEAVAKNIQYF.

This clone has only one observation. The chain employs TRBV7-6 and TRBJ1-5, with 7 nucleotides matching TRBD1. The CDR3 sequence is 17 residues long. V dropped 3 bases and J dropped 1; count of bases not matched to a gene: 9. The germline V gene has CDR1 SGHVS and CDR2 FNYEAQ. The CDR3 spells CASSLGVGQRSNQPQHF. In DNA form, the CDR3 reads TGTGCCAGCAGCTTGGGGGTGGGACAGAGGAGCAATCAGCCCCAGCATTTT.